This TCR beta chain is drawn from a study of blood T cell repertoires in COVID-19. Data came from immunoSEQ multiplex PCR; TCRdb stores just in-frame clones and leaves some out. The sample records under 55,000 clones, about 80% being singletons. The sequence was collected from an older man with acute or convalescent COVID-19. The sequenced sample was peripheral blood.

CDR3 sequence: CASSLARGLGNTIYF. CDR3 in DNA: TGTGCCAGCAGCTTAGCGCGAGGGCTGGGAAACACCATATATTTT. V and J are TRBV7-8 and TRBJ1-3; no definite D call. This CDR3 has 15 residues. CDR1 SGHVS and CDR2 FQNEAQ come from the germline V gene. V lost 0 bases to trimming and J lost 4 bases, with 10 bases between them. The entire variable domain, with the rest obtained from reference TRBV7-8 and TRBJ1-3, is as follows: GAGVSQSPRYKVAKRGQDVALRCDPISGHVSLFWYQQALGQGPEFLTYFQNEAQLDKSGLPSDRFFAERPEGSVSTLKIQRTQQEDSAVYLCASSLARGLGNTIYFGEGSWLTVV.